Described below is a single T cell receptor (beta chain) sequence and its context. The authors' processing: Researchers report that nucleated cell counts were estimated from reference gene primer amplification. The protocol was immunoSEQ multiplex PCR, while the TCRdb copy is restricted to in-frame clones and leaves out a portion. V, J and clone size are taken as reported in that table, and D and trimming were inferred from the DNA itself. Of 110,000 or so clones listed, approximately 88% are singletons. This entry comes from a study of blood T cell repertoires in COVID-19. About the research overall: Specimens from acute and convalescent COVID-19 originated in the United States, Italy and Spain. Sources were T cells, B-cell-depleted T cells, or PBMCs; the material itself was cDNA or gDNA.

The CDR3 is 16 residues long. V lost 0 bases, J lost 7 bases, and 15 bases lay in between. In germline, CDR1 is MNHEY, CDR2 SVGAGI. This sequence originates from a woman aged 40 to 49 with acute or convalescent COVID-19. This rearrangement joins TRBV6-5 to TRBJ1-4, with D perhaps TRBD1 (5 bases). The specimen sequenced was peripheral blood. The CDR3 spells CASSYSRGGESEKLFF. CDR3 DNA sequence: TGTGCCAGCAGTTACTCGCGGGGGGGTGAAAGTGAAAAACTGTTTTTT.